A single sample gave rise to the 19 T cell receptor beta chains below, sequenced in a study of cytomegalovirus exposure and HLA in healthy donors. The PCR made use of 60 Vbeta and 13 Jbeta primers. Clones were sequenced by immunoSEQ multiplex PCR, and TCRdb holds only the in-frame ones, with some missing. The sample lists 150,000 to 200,000 clones; approximately 80% were seen once. The specimen sequenced was PBMCs. These receptors came from a male donor in good health and CMV-seronegative.

This clone was observed a handful of times. This chain joins TRBV27 and TRBJ2-4; TRBD2 agrees at 14 bases. Germline loops: CDR1 MNHEY, CDR2 SMNVEV (reference sequence). The CDR3 runs to 18 residues. The V gene end was trimmed by 5 bases and the J gene end by 6 bases; junction bases not matched to a gene: 12. The CDR3 sequence is CASSPRRQGLAGVNIQYF. The CDR3 DNA is TGTGCCAGCAGTCCCCGCCGACAGGGACTAGCGGGAGTAAACATTCAGTACTTC.

The J gene is TRBJ1-3, the V gene TRBV9; 9 bases line up with TRBD1. After removal of 4 bases from V and 2 bases from J, the junction contained 4 bases not matched to a gene. Germline values: CDR1 SGDLS, CDR2 YYNGEE. The CDR3 is made up of 15 amino acids. The CDR3 coding sequence is TGTGCCAGCAGCATCACAGGGGGCACTGGAAACACCATATATTTT. Its translation: CASSITGGTGNTIYF.

The J gene is TRBJ1-2, the V gene TRBV19; D unresolved. Between the trimmed V and J ends, which lost 3 bases and 2 bases, there was a span of 19 bases. CDR3 size: 17 residues. Germline loops: CDR1 LNHDA, CDR2 SQIVND (reference sequence). The CDR3 spells CASSMDLYGNQNYGYTF. The CDR3 region has the DNA TGTGCCAGTAGTATGGACTTATATGGGAACCAGAACTATGGCTACACCTTC.

This chain connects TRBV28 to TRBJ2-6; D unclear. CDR3 size: 14 residues. Trimming removed 11 bases at V and 0 bases at J, with 11 bases between. CDR1 and CDR2 from the germline V gene are MDHEN and SYDVKM. The CDR3 here is CAGQSGSGANVLTF. The CDR3 nucleotides read TGTGCCGGCCAAAGTGGCTCTGGGGCCAACGTCCTGACTTTC.

This clone was recorded only once. V gene TRBV27 combines with J gene TRBJ2-1, with 10 bases matching TRBD2. The germline CDR1 and CDR2 sequences are MNHEY and SMNVEV (reference sequence). CDR3 length: 16 residues. The V and J ends lost 5 bases and 1 base, in that order; junction bases with no gene match: 5. In DNA form, the CDR3 reads TGTGCCAGCAGTAGCCTAGCGGGAGTTTCCTACAATGAGCAGTTCTTC. Translated: CASSSLAGVSYNEQFF.

The CDR3 sequence is CATSRGASGGTDTQYF. The CDR3 region has the DNA TGTGCCACCAGCAGAGGGGCTAGCGGGGGCACAGATACGCAGTATTTT. The chain uses TRBV15 and TRBJ2-3, with TRBD2 identical over 9 bases. V shed 1 base, J shed 1 base, and the junction held 3 bases outside the gene matches. The CDR3 loop spans 16 amino acids. Per germline, CDR1 LNHNV and CDR2 YYDKDF (reference sequence).

The chain carries TRBV6-1 and TRBJ1-3; D unclear. This CDR3 spans 15 amino acids. The germline V and J ends were trimmed by 6 bases and 0 bases, with 12 bases remaining between them. Germline V lookup: CDR1 MNHNS, CDR2 SASEGT. CDR3 loop: CASSISPVSGNTIYF. The CDR3 DNA is TGTGCCAGCAGCATCAGTCCCGTCTCTGGAAACACCATATATTTT.

CDR3 loop: CASSSGQGRLYEQYF. The CDR3 nucleotides are TGTGCCAGCAGTAGCGGACAGGGGAGACTTTACGAGCAGTACTTC. The chain couples TRBV27 to TRBJ2-7, with 9 positions matching TRBD1. The CDR3 consists of 15 residues. The V and J ends lost 5 bases and 4 bases, in that order; junction bases with no gene match: 9. The germline V gene has CDR1 MNHEY and CDR2 SMNVEV (reference sequence).

The chain uses TRBV5-1 and TRBJ1-5; D remains ambiguous. The CDR3 is 14 residues long. Germline V gene lookup returns CDR1 SGHRS and CDR2 YFSETQ. The V end was cut by 1 base, the J end by 1 base, with 6 bases between. Here the CDR3 DNA reads TGCGCCAGCAGCTTGAATCCGAGCAATCAGCCCCAGCATTTT. It translates to CASSLNPSNQPQHF.

The rearrangement joins TRBV2 to TRBJ1-5; D gene unclear. This CDR3 comprises 12 residues. CDR1 SNHLY and CDR2 FYNNEI come from the germline V gene. Trimming shortened V by 4 bases and J by 4 bases, and 5 bases separated the two germline ends. As DNA, the CDR3 is TGTGCCAGCAGTGGTGAGAATCAGCCCCAGCATTTT. Translation: CASSGENQPQHF.

This clone was seen only a few times. J is TRBJ2-7 and V is TRBV7-9, with 9 bases that match TRBD2. The CDR3 is 18 residues long. With 4 bases clipped from V and 7 bases from J, the junction kept 20 bases outside the gene matches. The germline gives CDR1 SEHNR, CDR2 FQNEAQ (reference sequence). Here the CDR3 reads CASSSNDFSGRIPQEQYF. The CDR3 DNA is TGTGCCAGCAGCTCCAACGATTTTAGCGGGAGAATACCCCAGGAGCAGTACTTC.

CDR3 protein: CATAFRDSSYNEQFF. The CDR3 coding sequence is TGCGCCACCGCGTTCCGGGACAGCTCCTACAATGAGCAGTTCTTC. This chain uses TRBV5-1 with TRBJ2-1; 7 positions match TRBD1. The CDR3 is 15 residues long. Germline CDR1 SGHRS, CDR2 YFSETQ. Trimming took 9 bases from V and 0 from J; bases not matched to a gene: 9.

V usage is TRBV5-6 and J usage is TRBJ2-2, with 12 nucleotides matching TRBD1. V gave up 4 bases and J gave up 5 bases; unmatched junction bases: 6. Per germline, CDR1 SGHDT and CDR2 YYEEEE. The CDR3 contains 16 residues. The CDR3 DNA reads TGTGCCAGCAGCGGGGGGACAGGGGGCGCAACCGGGGAGCTGTTTTTT. Its protein product is CASSGGTGGATGELFF.

V gene TRBV5-1 combines with J gene TRBJ1-1; 9 bases map to TRBD1. The CDR3 runs 14 residues. Per the germline V gene, CDR1 is SGHRS and CDR2 is YFSETQ. The V gene end was trimmed by 2 bases and the J gene end by 4 bases; junction bases not matched to a gene: 3. The CDR3 coding sequence is TGCGCCAGCAGCTTAGGGACAGGGACCACTGAAGCTTTCTTT. Translating it yields CASSLGTGTTEAFF.

This rearrangement joins TRBV12-5 to TRBJ2-5, with a tentative D call TRBD2 (6 bases). Trimming left V 1 base short and J 5 bases short, with 11 bases between. The CDR3 spans 14 residues. Looked up from germline, CDR1 is LGHNT and CDR2 is FRNRAP. CDR3 amino acids: CASGLDGGRETQYF. CDR3 DNA: TGTGCTAGTGGTTTGGACGGAGGGCGCGAGACCCAGTACTTC. Together with reference TRBV12-5 and TRBJ2-5, the CDR3 gives the full variable domain: DARVTQTPRHKVTEMGQEVTMRCQPILGHNTVFWYRQTMMQGLELLAYFRNRAPLDDSGMPKDRFSAEMPDATLATLKIQPSEPRDSAVYFCASGLDGGRETQYFGPGTRLLVL.

V and J are TRBV7-3 and TRBJ1-1, with 7 bases lining up with TRBD1. V lost 1 base to trimming and J lost 6 bases; unmatched junction nucleotides: 5. CDR3 size: 14 residues. Germline V lookup: CDR1 SGHTA, CDR2 FQGTGA. Here the CDR3 reads CASSLIDREAEAFF. CDR3 coding DNA: TGTGCCAGCAGCTTAATCGACAGGGAGGCTGAAGCTTTCTTT.

This clone appeared a few times. V gene TRBV5-1 combines with J gene TRBJ2-5, with D perhaps matching TRBD1 (9 bases). The V gene lost 4 bases and the J gene lost 4 bases, with 20 bases spanning the gap. The CDR3 loop spans 16 amino acids. CDR1 and CDR2 from the germline V gene are SGHRS and YFSETQ. This CDR3 is CASSRGGQGSSETQYF. The CDR3 DNA sequence: TGCGCCAGCAGCCGGGGGGGACAGGGAAGTTCAGAGACCCAGTACTTC. Looking up the rest from reference TRBV5-1 and TRBJ2-5 gives the full variable domain: KAGVTQTPRYLIKTRGQQVTLSCSPISGHRSVSWYQQTPGQGLQFLFEYFSETQRNKGNFPGRFSGRQFSNSRSEMNVSTLELGDSALYLCASSRGGQGSSETQYFGPGTRLLVL.

On this clone: The sample carries other DNA sequences with the same CDR3. The chain combines TRBV15 with TRBJ2-7, with D possibly being TRBD2 (6 bases). The CDR3 is 15 residues long. Trimming removed 1 base from V and 0 bases from J, with 10 bases in between. In germline, CDR1 is LNHNV, CDR2 YYDKDF (reference sequence). The CDR3 protein is CATSRVAAISYEQYF. The CDR3 DNA is TGTGCCACCAGCAGAGTAGCGGCGATCTCCTACGAGCAGTACTTC. Drawing the rest from reference TRBV15 and TRBJ2-7, the complete variable domain is DAMVIQNPRYQVTQFGKPVTLSCSQTLNHNVMYWYQQKSSQAPKLLFHYYDKDFNNEADTPDNFQSRRPNTSFCFLDIRSPGLGDTAMYLCATSRVAAISYEQYFGPGTRLTVT.

This sequence joins TRBV7-9 and TRBJ2-7, with TRBD2 identical over 8 bases. The CDR3 spans 14 residues. V gave up 5 bases and J gave up 0 bases; unmatched junction bases: 3. Germline CDR1 reads SEHNR; CDR2 reads FQNEAQ (reference sequence). CDR3 in DNA: TGTGCCAGCAGCCCCCGGGAGGGCTCCTACGAGCAGTACTTC. Its translation: CASSPREGSYEQYF.